This T cell receptor (beta chain) was observed in a study of T cells in Graves' hyperthyroidism and ophthalmopathy. The wider study: Peripheral blood draws took place at initial diagnosis, ahead of any treatment.

V lost 4 bases and J 0 bases, leaving 6 bases between the germline ends. Germline values: CDR1 ENHRY, CDR2 SYGVKD. This CDR3 comprises 13 residues. RNA transcripts provided the source from which TCR beta CDR3 regions were amplified. The primer set for the first-round RT-PCR of the TCR CDR3 was HTBI. TCRdb called the multiplex PCR reads again in MiXCR, with one record for every CDR3 protein. The data show hundreds of thousands of distinct CDR3 sequences, roughly 18% seen once. On the basis of clinical symptoms, serum thyroxine and TRAb, thyroid ultrasound and orbital computed tomography, diagnoses were made. Regarding the study as a whole: Peripheral blood also featured most of the thyroid clonotypes expanded above 0.001. Model predictions of ophthalmopathy came a median around 6.5 months before onset.

With regard to this clonotype: What it binds is not known.

Sequenced sample: blood. The source of this sequence is a man aged 50 or older with Graves' ophthalmopathy. V usage is TRBV10-3 and J usage is TRBJ1-1; no clear D gene. CDR3 DNA sequence: TGTGCCATCAGTGTTGCGATGAACACTGAAGCTTTCTTT. Residues: CAISVAMNTEAFF.